The present T cell receptor (beta chain) was sequenced within a study of radiotherapy plus CTLA-4 blockade in lung cancer. Overall study: In 18% of patients, objective responses were seen; around 31% had disease control. Study findings and constraints: Response was reportedly best predicted by early blood T cell clone dynamics, with interferon-beta. Tumor-derived TCR clones expanded in blood after radiotherapy plus ipilimumab.

Lung cancer patients with chemo-refractory metastatic non-small-cell disease were given focal radiation plus CTLA-4 blockade with ipilimumab. Repertoires were generated with immunoSEQ multiplex PCR, while TCRdb's copy carries only in-frame clones and drops some. The top ten clones hold 4% of a sample with approximately 34,000 clones, 65% to 75% of them seen once. Remarks on this clone: Its specificity is unknown.

The sequence was collected from a human donor with non-small cell lung cancer who had stable disease on radiotherapy plus ipilimumab. Sequenced here: peripheral blood, sampled from a patient treated with radiotherapy plus ipilimumab.

The CDR3 DNA sequence: TGTGCCAGCAGCGCCAGAGGGACCTATAATTCACCCCTCCACTTT. Translation gives CASSARGTYNSPLHF. V usage is TRBV11-2 and J usage is TRBJ1-6; D is unresolved. The CDR3 sequence is 15 residues long. Looked up from germline, CDR1 is SGHAT and CDR2 is FQNNGV. V lost 5 bases and J 2 bases, leaving 10 bases between the germline ends.